The source of this TCR beta chain is a study of shared clonotypes between healthy human individuals. Researchers ran the assay at a deep level. Here immunoSEQ multiplex PCR was the method, and the copy in TCRdb shows in-frame clones only, minus some. The table includes about 2.2 million clones, around 93% detected once. Germline lookup yields CDR1 SGHTA and CDR2 FQGTGA. Trimming pared 4 bases from V and 2 bases from J, leaving 29 bases between. This CDR3 has 21 residues. CD45RO-negative CD8 cells positively selected for CCR7 made up the naive population, which excluded terminally differentiated effector memory CD45RA+ cells.

J is TRBJ2-2 and V is TRBV7-3; possibly TRBD1 or TRBD2 for D (5 bases each). Source material: naive CD8+ T cells from PBMCs. The source is a man younger than 35 in good health. Some clones in this sample may be carry-over from other donors' samples. The CDR3 sequence is CASSSKSFRNGTVRNTGELFF. DNA for the CDR3: TGTGCCAGCAGCTCTAAATCCTTTCGGAACGGGACCGTCCGCAACACCGGGGAGCTGTTTTTT.